The sequence of this T cell receptor beta chain was determined in a study of shared clonotypes between healthy human individuals (dated by TCRdb to 2019 to 2021). Notes on the research overall: A few men and two women, aged 18 to 49 years, made up the cohort. Libraries were prepared and TCR repertoires were sequenced by different laboratories using diverse techniques, in order to increase sequencing depth and limit assay-specific biases. The study deeply sequenced blood TCR repertoires of five healthy adults to estimate repertoire size and the extent of clonotype sharing between individuals. For each donor, three plates each were used for CD4 naive and CD4 memory, two plates were used for CD8 naive, and one plate was used for CD8 memory. Each donor's leukapheresis produced roughly between roughly 0.94 and 9.5 billion PBMCs. General findings and caveats noted by the study authors: Even with the large sequencing depth, rarefaction of the sorted-subset datasets indicated that sequencing was incomplete. When several donors were compared, the shared fraction of clonotypes was roughly 4.8% for naive CD4, roughly 3.3% for naive CD8, roughly 2.5% for memory CD4, and 0.35% to 0.4% for memory CD8. Pairwise subsampling led to the expectation that sequencing depth would affect the degree of clonotype sharing among donors. Sampling was restricted to blood, and TCR repertoires in tissues likely differ from the TCR repertoires found in blood. Naive subsets generally had larger estimated clonotype richness than memory subsets did. Because the study included only a small number of donors, the genetic and exposure-history diversity represented was limited. Compared with non-shared clonotypes, clonotypes shared by all four sorted-subset donors had higher generation probabilities.

Comments on this clone: Which antigen it targets is not known. There are no base qualities to consult, and no much larger clone falls within one base.

TCR CDR3 regions were amplified from genomic DNA by multiplex PCR using the deep immunoSEQ assay. Extracted genomic DNA from each cell subset was distributed evenly across all wells of several immunoSEQ 96-well plates, and each plate was treated as a replicate. For sorted subsets, 200 to 250 ng of genomic DNA, equivalent to 25,000 to 35,000 T cell genomes, went into each replicate PCR. Purified libraries were quantified with a Qubit 3.0 fluorometer, sized on a Bioanalyzer 2100, and re-quantified with the KAPA Library Quantification kit. Each immunoSEQ 96-well plate was sequenced on its own single-read 150-cycle Illumina NextSeq 550 flow cell. The paper's processing steps were these. The immunoSEQ output contained only junctional sequences without quality scores, so filtering could not match that applied to full-length reads. Sequences were annotated with PyIR, a Python wrapper for IgBLAST v1.9, and V/J genes and CDR3 were assigned using IMGT germline references. Reads were removed for weak V/J assignments (E-value above 1e-6), missing CDR3, stop codons, out-of-frame junctions, or ambiguous translated residues. V3J clonotypes were defined as sequences sharing the same inferred V gene, J gene, and CDR3 amino acid sequence. The percentage overlap between two repertoires was calculated by dividing the number of shared unique clonotypes by the size of the smaller repertoire. Richness of each repertoire was evaluated using RTK rarefaction, the Chao1 estimator, and Recon v2.1 estimates of unobserved clonotypes. Generation probabilities for all TCRbeta clonotypes obtained by the gDNA method from a handful of donors were computed using OLGA. The immuneACCESS repertoire file appears here via TCRdb, limited to in-frame rearrangements. These files lack a portion of the clones; in checked studies, under half of the deficit traces to unresolved V genes, and the cause of the others is not known. V, J and clone size derive from that table, while D and trimming were established from the DNA sequence. This sample gives around 2,000,000 clones in total; approximately 95% of them show up just once. The ten largest clones add up to approximately 1% of the sample.

The V end loses 5 bases and the J end loses 1 base, and a stretch of 12 bases separates them. CDR1 and CDR2, looked up from the germline V gene, are SNHLY and FYNNEI. Inclusive of the bounding cysteine and phenylalanine, the CDR3 is 15 residues long. Only CDR3 DNA is held: 45 bases, read in frame from base 1. For the CD8 naive samples, CD45RO-negative cells were positively selected for CCR7, yielding a CD45RA+CCR7+ population from which TemRA cells were excluded. The donors were healthy, HIV-negative adults who had no recently reported acute infections or vaccinations. All donors were Caucasian adults living in Nashville, Tennessee, USA. Blood was collected by leukapheresis, and PBMCs were isolated by Ficoll-Histopaque density gradient centrifugation and then cryopreserved in liquid nitrogen vapor phase. Purity and quantity of every magnetically sorted T cell population were checked by analytical flow cytometry. From each sorted fraction, genomic DNA was isolated and quantified by UV absorbance on a Nanodrop 2000c.

The sample was naive CD8+ T cells sorted from blood. Read against the paper, the sample's cell subset or site label means: CD45RA+CCR7+. The origin of this receptor is a man in his late teens or twenties in good health. The rearranged chain carries TRBV2 and TRBJ1-5; a confident D gene designation cannot be given. The DNA is TGTGCCAGCAGTCCCTGGACGGGGAGCAATCAGCCCCAGCATTTT. It translates to CASSPWTGSNQPQHF.